This T cell receptor (beta chain) was captured in a study of shared T cell receptors in the human thymus (dated by TCRdb to the early 2020s). With regard to the full study: The study examined how self-reactive, shared T-cell receptor alpha chains are generated in the human thymus.

The germline V and J ends show losses of 0 bases and 4 bases respectively, and no gene match explains 14 bases of the junction. Sequences SGHRS (CDR1) and YFSETQ (CDR2) are obtained from the germline V gene. The CDR3, cysteine through phenylalanine, is 19 amino acids long. CDR3 DNA is the only sequence kept; it has 57 bases, read in frame from the first base. In the case of this clone: Its antigen is not yet known. One base away there is no much larger clone; base qualities are not given.

Receptor libraries were prepared by the immunoSEQ multiplex PCR assay. Imported from immuneACCESS, the table was reduced by TCRdb to in-frame sequences with V and J called. These copies leave out some clones; in studies compared against another copy, an unresolved V gene accounts for under half, and the cause of the remainder is not known. This sample is represented by approximately 760,000 clones; approximately 85% of them were singletons. The top ten constitute roughly 0.01% of the sample. The same sample was also studied in work on human thymus T cells. The second study's authors report: Donors were immunologically healthy infants undergoing open corrective cardiac surgery for congenital heart defects in Finland. Thymus tissue was collected as surgical resects that were removed during corrective cardiac surgery. Both the thymic and the peripheral blood repertoires appeared to show biased V and J gene segment usage. The related research found that thymic TCR repertoires overlapped highly between unrelated individuals. The study used fewer than ten infant thymus samples plus four related peripheral blood samples to characterize TCR alpha and beta repertoires. The infant donors were about 6 to 244 days old, and the cohort included more than five males and two females. Thymocytes were released mechanically from tissue and stored at -70 °C as pellets of roughly 9.5-31 million cells. Genomic DNA was extracted from frozen cell pellets with a QIAsymphony instrument. TCRB and TCRAD loci were amplified from a standardized quantity of quality-controlled genomic DNA using the immunoSEQ multiplex PCR assay. Amplicons spanned the V(D)J region at a length sufficient to cover the CDR3 and identify V and J genes. Amplicon sequencing was performed on an Illumina platform through the commercial immunoSEQ service. Corrections for primer bias and sequencing errors followed previously described methods, while TCRAD and TCRB definitions were based on the IMGT database. The repertoires were analysed using immunoSEQ Analyzer 3.0 and VDJTools for basic statistics, V/J segment usage, diversity estimates, rarefaction and pairwise overlap. Diversity was estimated using the Chao1, ChaoE, Efron-Thisted, Shannon and inverse Simpson indices, and was also estimated on datasets down-sampled to the size of the smallest sample. Repertoire overlap used strict matching of CDR3 nucleotide sequence, V gene and J gene, with Jaccard-based multidimensional scaling clustering. Thymus samples yielded on average roughly 810,000 unique TCRB clonotypes, compared with 70,000 to 85,000 from blood samples.

This TCR derives from a girl in the first two years of life with a congenital heart defect. Donor details come from another sample of the same person, matched by shared clones. Here the chain combines TRBV5-1 and TRBJ1-4; 8 bases in the junction line up with TRBD1. The specimen sequenced was thymocytes. CDR3 protein: CASSLGCFRQGCNNEKLFF. The sequenced DNA is TGCGCCAGCAGCTTGGGGTGTTTCCGACAGGGGTGTAATAATGAAAAACTGTTTTTT. With all but the CDR3 taken from the reference TRBV5-1 and TRBJ1-4 genes, the full variable domain is: KAGVTQTPRYLIKTRGQQVTLSCSPISGHRSVSWYQQTPGQGLQFLFEYFSETQRNKGNFPGRFSGRQFSNSRSEMNVSTLELGDSALYLCASSLGCFRQGCNNEKLFFGSGTQLSVL.